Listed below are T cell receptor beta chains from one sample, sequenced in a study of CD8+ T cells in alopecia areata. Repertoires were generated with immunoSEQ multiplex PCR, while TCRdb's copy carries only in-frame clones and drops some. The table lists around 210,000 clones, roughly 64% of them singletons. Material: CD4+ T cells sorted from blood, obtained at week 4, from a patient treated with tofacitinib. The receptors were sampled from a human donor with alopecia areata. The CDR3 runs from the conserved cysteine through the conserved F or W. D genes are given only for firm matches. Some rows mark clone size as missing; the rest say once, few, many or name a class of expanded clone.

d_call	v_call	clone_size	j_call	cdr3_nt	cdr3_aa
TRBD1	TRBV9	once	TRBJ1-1	TGTGCCAGCAGCGTCCAGACAGGGAGCACTGAAGCTTTCTTT	CASSVQTGSTEAFF
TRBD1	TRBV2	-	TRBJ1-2	TGTGCCAGCAGTCCCTCCGGACAGGACCTCGGCTACACCTTC	CASSPSGQDLGYTF
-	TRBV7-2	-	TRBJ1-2	TGTGCCAGCAGCTTTGACAGCAACTATGGCTACACCTTC	CASSFDSNYGYTF
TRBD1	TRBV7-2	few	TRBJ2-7	TGTGCCAGCAGCCTTGGACAGGGGATCTCCTACGAGCAGTACTTC	CASSLGQGISYEQYF
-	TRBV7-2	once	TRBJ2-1	TGTGCCAGCAGCTCGGACGGCCGCTCCTACAATGAGCAGTTCTTC	CASSSDGRSYNEQFF
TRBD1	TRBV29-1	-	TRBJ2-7	TGCAGCGCGGCCGGACAGGGGAACTACGAGCAGTACTTC	CSAAGQGNYEQYF
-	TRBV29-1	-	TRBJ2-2	TGCAGCGTTCTGACGGGGGTGAACACCGGGGAGCTGTTTTTT	CSVLTGVNTGELFF
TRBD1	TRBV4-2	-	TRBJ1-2	TGTGCCAGCAGCCAAGATTGGAGGGGGCGGGAGGGTGGCTACACCTTC	CASSQDWRGREGGYTF
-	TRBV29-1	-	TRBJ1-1	TGCAGCGGTGGTAACACTGAAGCTTTCTTT	CSGGNTEAFF
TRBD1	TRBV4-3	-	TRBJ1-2	TGCGCCAGCAGCCAAGACCTAGACAGGGGGGATGGCTATGGCTACACCTTC	CASSQDLDRGDGYGYTF
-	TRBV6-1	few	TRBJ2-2	TGTGCCAGCACCCGAAGCGGTACCACCGGGGAGCTGTTTTTT	CASTRSGTTGELFF